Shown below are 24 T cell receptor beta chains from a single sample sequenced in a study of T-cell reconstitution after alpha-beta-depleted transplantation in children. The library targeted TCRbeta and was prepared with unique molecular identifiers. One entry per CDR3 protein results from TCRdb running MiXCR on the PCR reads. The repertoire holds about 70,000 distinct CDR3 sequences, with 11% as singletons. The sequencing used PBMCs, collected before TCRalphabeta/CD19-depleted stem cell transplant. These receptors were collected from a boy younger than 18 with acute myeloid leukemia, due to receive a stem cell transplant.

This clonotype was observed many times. The CDR3 here is CASSQDRGGQPQHF. Written as DNA, the CDR3 is TGCGCCAGCAGCCAAGACCGGGGAGGTCAGCCCCAGCATTTT. The rearrangement links TRBV4-1 to TRBJ1-5; D is unclear. Germline lookup yields CDR1 MGHRA and CDR2 YSYEKL. The length of the CDR3 is 14 residues. Trimming pared 0 bases from V and 6 bases from J, leaving 9 bases between.

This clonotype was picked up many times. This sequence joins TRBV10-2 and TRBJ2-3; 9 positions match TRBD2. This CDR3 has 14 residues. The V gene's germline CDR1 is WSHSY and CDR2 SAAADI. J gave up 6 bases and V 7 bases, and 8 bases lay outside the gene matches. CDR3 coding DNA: TGCGCCAGCAAGTCAGCGGGGGGAGGGGATACGCAGTATTTT. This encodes CASKSAGGGDTQYF.

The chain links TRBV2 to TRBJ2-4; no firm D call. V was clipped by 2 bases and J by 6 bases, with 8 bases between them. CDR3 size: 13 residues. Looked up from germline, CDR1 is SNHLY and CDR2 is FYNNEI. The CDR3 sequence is CASSENVLNIQYF. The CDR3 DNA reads TGTGCCAGCAGTGAAAACGTACTAAACATTCAGTACTTC.

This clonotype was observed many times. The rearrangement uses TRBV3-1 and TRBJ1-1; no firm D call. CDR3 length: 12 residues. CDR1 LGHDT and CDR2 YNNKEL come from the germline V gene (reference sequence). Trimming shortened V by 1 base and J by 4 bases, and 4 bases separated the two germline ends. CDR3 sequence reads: CASSQAGTEAFF. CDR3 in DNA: TGTGCCAGCAGCCAAGCAGGCACTGAAGCTTTCTTT.

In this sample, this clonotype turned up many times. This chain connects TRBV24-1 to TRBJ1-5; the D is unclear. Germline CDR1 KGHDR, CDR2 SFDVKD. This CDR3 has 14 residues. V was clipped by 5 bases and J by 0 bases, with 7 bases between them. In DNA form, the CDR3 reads TGTGCCACCAGTGGGATCGATAGCAATCAGCCCCAGCATTTT. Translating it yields CATSGIDSNQPQHF.

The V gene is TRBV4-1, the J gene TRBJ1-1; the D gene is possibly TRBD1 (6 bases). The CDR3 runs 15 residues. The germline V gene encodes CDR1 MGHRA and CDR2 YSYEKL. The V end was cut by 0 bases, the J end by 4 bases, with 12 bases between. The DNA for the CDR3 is TGCGCCAGCAGCCAAGATAAGGGGGGGACCACTGAAGCTTTCTTT. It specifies CASSQDKGGTTEAFF.

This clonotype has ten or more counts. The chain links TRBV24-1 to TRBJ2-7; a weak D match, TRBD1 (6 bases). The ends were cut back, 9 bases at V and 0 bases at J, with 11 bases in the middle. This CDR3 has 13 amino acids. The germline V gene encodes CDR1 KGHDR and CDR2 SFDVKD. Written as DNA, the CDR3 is TGTGCCACCGACCCAGGGGTCTCCTACGAGCAGTACGTC. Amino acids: CATDPGVSYEQYV.

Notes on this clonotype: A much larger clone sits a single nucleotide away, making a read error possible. Written as DNA, the CDR3 is TGTGCCAGCAGCCCGACTAACCATGGCTACACCTTC. This codes for CASSPTNHGYTF. This chain connects TRBV7-2 to TRBJ1-2; D is unclear. Germline CDR1 SGHTA, CDR2 FQGNSA. This CDR3 has 12 residues.

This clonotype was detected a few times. The CDR3 loop is CASSQDLLTNTEAFF. As DNA, the CDR3 is TGCGCCAGCAGCCAGGACCTTCTGACGAACACTGAAGCTTTCTTT. The V and J genes are TRBV4-1 and TRBJ1-1; D call uncertain. CDR3 length: 15 residues. V lost 3 bases to trimming and J lost 1 base, with 12 bases between them. Germline-derived CDR1 and CDR2 are MGHRA and YSYEKL.

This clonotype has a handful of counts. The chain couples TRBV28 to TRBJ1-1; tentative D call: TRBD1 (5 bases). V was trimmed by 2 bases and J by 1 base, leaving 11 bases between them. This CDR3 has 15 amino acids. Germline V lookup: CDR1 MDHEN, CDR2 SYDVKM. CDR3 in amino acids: CASSLSGGRNTEAFF. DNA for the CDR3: TGTGCCAGCAGTTTAAGTGGGGGGAGGAACACTGAAGCTTTCTTT.

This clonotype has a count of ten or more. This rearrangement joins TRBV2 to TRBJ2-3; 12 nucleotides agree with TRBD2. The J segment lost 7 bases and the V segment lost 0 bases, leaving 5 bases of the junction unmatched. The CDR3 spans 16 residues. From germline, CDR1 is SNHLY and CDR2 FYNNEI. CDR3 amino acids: CASSEARTSGINTQYF. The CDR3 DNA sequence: TGTGCCAGCAGTGAAGCGCGGACTAGCGGGATAAATACGCAGTATTTT.

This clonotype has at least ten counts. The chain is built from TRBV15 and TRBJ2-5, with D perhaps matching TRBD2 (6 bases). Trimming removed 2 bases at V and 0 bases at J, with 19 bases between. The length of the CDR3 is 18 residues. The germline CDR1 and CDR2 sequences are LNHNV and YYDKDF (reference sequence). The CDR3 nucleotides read TGTGCCACCAGCAGAAATTTAGACGGGGGAATTGACCAAGAGACCCAGTACTTC. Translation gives CATSRNLDGGIDQETQYF.

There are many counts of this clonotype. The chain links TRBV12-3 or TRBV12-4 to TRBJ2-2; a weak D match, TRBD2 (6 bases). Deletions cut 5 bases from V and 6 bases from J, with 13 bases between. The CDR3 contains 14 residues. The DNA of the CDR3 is TGTGCCAGCAGTCCCGTGAGGAGGGCCGGGGAGCTGTTTTTT. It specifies CASSPVRRAGELFF.

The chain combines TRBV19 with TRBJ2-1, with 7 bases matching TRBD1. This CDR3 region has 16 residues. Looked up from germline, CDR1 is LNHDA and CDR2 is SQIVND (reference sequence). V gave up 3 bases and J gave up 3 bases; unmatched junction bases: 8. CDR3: CASSIQGDRVYNEQFF. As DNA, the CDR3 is TGTGCCAGTAGTATTCAGGGGGACAGAGTCTACAATGAGCAGTTCTTC. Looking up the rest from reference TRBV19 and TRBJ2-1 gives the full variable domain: DGGITQSPKYLFRKEGQNVTLSCEQNLNHDAMYWYRQDPGQGLRLIYYSQIVNDFQKGDIAEGYSVSREKKESFPLTVTSAQKNPTAFYLCASSIQGDRVYNEQFFGPGTRLTVL.

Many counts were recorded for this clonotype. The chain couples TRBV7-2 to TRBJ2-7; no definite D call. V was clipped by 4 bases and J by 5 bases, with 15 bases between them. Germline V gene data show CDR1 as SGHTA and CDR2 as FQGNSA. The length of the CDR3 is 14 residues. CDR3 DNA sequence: TGTGCCAGCAGCTGGAGCCCCTCTGCCCACGAGCAGTACTTC. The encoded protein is CASSWSPSAHEQYF.

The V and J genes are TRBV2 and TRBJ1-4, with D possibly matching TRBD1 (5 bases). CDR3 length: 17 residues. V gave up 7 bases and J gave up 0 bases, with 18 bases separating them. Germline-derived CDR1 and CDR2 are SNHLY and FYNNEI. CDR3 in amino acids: CASKKGDSESTNEKLFF. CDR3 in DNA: TGTGCCAGCAAGAAGGGAGACAGCGAGTCAACTAATGAAAAACTGTTTTTT.

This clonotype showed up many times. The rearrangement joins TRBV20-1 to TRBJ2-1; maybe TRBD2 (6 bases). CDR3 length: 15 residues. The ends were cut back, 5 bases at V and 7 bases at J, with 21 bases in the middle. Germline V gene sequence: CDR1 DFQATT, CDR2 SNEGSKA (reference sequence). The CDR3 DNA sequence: TGCAGTGCTGCCGTACTAGCCTCTGGGTGGAATGAGCAGTTCTTC. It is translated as CSAAVLASGWNEQFF.

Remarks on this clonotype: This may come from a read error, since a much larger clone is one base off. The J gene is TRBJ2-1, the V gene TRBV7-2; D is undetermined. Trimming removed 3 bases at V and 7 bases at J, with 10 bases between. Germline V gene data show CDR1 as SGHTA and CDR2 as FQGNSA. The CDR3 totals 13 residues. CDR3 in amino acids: CASSLAQPNEQFF. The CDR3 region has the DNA TGTGCCAGCAGCTTGGCACAGCCTAATGAGCAGTTCTTC.

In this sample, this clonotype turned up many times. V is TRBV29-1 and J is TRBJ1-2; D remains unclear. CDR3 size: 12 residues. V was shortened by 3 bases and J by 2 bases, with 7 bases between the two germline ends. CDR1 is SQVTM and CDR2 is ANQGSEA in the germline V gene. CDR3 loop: CSVDSFNYGYTF. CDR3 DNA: TGCAGCGTTGACAGCTTCAACTATGGCTACACCTTC.

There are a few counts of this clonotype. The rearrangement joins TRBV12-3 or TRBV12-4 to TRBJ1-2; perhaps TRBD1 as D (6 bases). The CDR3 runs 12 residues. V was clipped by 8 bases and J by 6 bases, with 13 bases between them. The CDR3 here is CASGEGGNGYTF. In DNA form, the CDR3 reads TGTGCCAGCGGTGAGGGGGGGAATGGCTACACCTTC.

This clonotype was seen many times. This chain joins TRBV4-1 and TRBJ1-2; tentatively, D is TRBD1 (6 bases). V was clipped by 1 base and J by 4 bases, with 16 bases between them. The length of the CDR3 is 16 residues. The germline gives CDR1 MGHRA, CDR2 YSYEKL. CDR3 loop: CASSQVGQGQSYGYTF. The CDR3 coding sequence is TGCGCCAGCAGCCAAGTTGGGCAAGGACAGAGCTATGGCTACACCTTC.

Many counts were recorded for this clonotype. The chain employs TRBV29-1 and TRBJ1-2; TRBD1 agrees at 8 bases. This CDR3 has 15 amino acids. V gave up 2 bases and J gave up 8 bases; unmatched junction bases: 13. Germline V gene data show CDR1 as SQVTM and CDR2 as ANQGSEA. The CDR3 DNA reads TGCAGCGTTGAAACCTCTAAAACCGGGACAGGCGGCTACACCTTC. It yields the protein CSVETSKTGTGGYTF.

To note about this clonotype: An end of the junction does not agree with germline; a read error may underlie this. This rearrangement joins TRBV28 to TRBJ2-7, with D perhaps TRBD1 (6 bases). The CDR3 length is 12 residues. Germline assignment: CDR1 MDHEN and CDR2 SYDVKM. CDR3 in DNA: TGTGCCAGCAGTAAAGCCGGGACATATCACCACTTC. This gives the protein CASSKAGTYHHF.

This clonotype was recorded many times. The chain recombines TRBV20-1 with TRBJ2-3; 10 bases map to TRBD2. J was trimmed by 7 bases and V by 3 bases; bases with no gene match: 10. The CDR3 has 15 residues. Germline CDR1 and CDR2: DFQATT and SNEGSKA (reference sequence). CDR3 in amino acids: CSASVLAGASYTQYF. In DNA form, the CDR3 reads TGCAGTGCTAGTGTTCTAGCGGGGGCCTCCTATACGCAGTATTTT.